The T cell receptor (beta chain) under discussion was sequenced for a study of blood T cell repertoires in COVID-19. About the research overall: T cells, B-cell-depleted T cells, or PBMCs supplied cDNA or gDNA.

In the authors' methods: By means of reference gene primer amplification, nucleated cell counts were estimated. This table comes from immunoSEQ multiplex PCR, and its TCRdb copy is limited to in-frame clones, with some not included. The V and J calls and clone size are taken from that table; D and trimming were inferred from the DNA. The sample holds some 25,000 clones, 90% to 95% seen once. Germline lookup yields CDR1 SGHRS and CDR2 YFSETQ. The CDR3 length is 15 residues. With 3 bases removed from V and 4 bases from J, the gap between germline ends came to 13 bases. This receptor was obtained from a human donor in a cohort sampled during active COVID-19. The chain is built from TRBV5-1 and TRBJ2-2, with a possible D match to TRBD1 (6 bases). Source material: peripheral blood. CDR3 coding DNA: TGCGCCAGCAGCTCACTCCGGGACACCACCGGGGAGCTGTTTTTT. Protein: CASSSLRDTTGELFF.